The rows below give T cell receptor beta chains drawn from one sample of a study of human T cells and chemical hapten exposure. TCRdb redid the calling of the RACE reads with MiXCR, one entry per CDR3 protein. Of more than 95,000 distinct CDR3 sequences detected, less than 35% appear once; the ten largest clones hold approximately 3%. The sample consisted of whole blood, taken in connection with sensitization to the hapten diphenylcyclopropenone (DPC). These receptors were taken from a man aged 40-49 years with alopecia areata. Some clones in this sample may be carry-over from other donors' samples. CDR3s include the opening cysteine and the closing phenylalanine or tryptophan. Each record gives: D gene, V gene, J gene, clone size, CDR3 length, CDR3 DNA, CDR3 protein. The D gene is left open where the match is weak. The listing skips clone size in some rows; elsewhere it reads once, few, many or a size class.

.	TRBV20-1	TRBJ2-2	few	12	TGCAGTGCTAGAGGTGGTACCGGGGAGCTGTTTTTT	CSARGGTGELFF
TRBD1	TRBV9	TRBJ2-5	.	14	TGTGCCAGCAGCCTTACAGGGGGGTATGAGACCCAGTACTTC	CASSLTGGYETQYF
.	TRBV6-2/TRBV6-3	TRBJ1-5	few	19	TGTGCCAGCAGTTCCCAACTATCATATCGACAGGATAGCAATCAGCCCCAGCATTTT	CASSSQLSYRQDSNQPQHF
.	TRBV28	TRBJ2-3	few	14	TGTGCCAGCCTTGGACTACCCCAGGGAGATACGCAGTATTTT	CASLGLPQGDTQYF
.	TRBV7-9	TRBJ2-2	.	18	TGTGCCAGCAGCTTAAAAGGCAACAGGGCCGCGAACACCGGGGAGCTGTTTTTT	CASSLKGNRAANTGELFF
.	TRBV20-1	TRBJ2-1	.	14	TGCAGTGCTACCGAGTGGACAACCTACAATGAGCAGTTCTTC	CSATEWTTYNEQFF
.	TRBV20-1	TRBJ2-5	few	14	TGCAGTGCTAGGGGGAGATCGGGACAAGAGACCCAGTACTTC	CSARGRSGQETQYF
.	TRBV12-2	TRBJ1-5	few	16	TGTGCAAGTCGCTTAGCCCCGACAGGGGGCAGGCAGCCCCAGCATTTT	CASRLAPTGGRQPQHF
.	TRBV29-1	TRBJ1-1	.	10	TGCAGCGCCGGTAACACTGAAGCTTTCTTT	CSAGNTEAFF
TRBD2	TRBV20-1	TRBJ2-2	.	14	TGCAGTGCCCCCTCTAGCGGGAGGACCGGGGAGCTGTTTTTT	CSAPSSGRTGELFF
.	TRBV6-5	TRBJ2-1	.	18	TGTGCCAGCAGTAAGGGAGGGGGCGCGGCGGCGGGCTACAATGAGCAGTTCTTC	CASSKGGGAAAGYNEQFF
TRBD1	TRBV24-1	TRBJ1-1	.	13	TGTGCCACCCAGGGACAGCCGGCCGGGGGAGCTTTCTTT	CATQGQPAGGAFF
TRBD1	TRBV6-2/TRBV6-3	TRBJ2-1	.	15	TGTGCCAGCAGTCAGGACAGGGGGAGGTACAATGAGCAGTTCTTC	CASSQDRGRYNEQFF
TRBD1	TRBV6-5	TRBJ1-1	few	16	TGTGCCAGCAGCCCCTCGACAGGGGCCCGGAACACTGAAGCTTTCTTT	CASSPSTGARNTEAFF
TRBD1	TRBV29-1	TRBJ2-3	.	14	TGCAGCGTTGCGGCAGGGGGCGTCGCAGATACGCAGTATTTT	CSVAAGGVADTQYF
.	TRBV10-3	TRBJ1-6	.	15	TGTGCCATCAGTGAGCCGGGCTCCTATAATTCACCCCTCCACTTT	CAISEPGSYNSPLHF
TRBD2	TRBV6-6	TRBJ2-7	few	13	TGTGCCAGCAGTAGCGGGAGGTGGGGTGAGCAGTACTTC	CASSSGRWGEQYF
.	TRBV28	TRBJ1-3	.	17	TGTGCCAGCAACAACCCCCCCCCATTTAACTCTGGAAACACCATATATTTT	CASNNPPPFNSGNTIYF
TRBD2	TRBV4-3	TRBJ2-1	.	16	TGCGCCAGCAGCCGGGTTGGGGGAGGGCCATTCAATGAGCAGTTCTTC	CASSRVGGGPFNEQFF
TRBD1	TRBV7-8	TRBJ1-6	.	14	TGTGCCAGCAGGCAATCGGACAGGAATTCACCCCTCCACTTT	CASRQSDRNSPLHF
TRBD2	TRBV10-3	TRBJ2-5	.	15	TGTGCCATCAGTCCGATAGCGGGGACCCAAGAGACCCAGTACTTC	CAISPIAGTQETQYF
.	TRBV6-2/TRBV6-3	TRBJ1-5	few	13	TGTGCCAGTACGAGGTCCAGCAATCAGCCCCAGCATTTT	CASTRSSNQPQHF
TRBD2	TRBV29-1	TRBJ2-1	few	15	TGCAGCGTTAAGATGGTGGGAGGGAGCTACAATGAGCAGTTCTTC	CSVKMVGGSYNEQFF
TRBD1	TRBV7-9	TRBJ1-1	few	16	TGTGCCAGCAGCCCGCGACAGGGGGCGATGAACACTGAAGCTTTCTTT	CASSPRQGAMNTEAFF
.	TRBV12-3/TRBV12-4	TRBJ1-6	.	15	TGTGCCAGCAGACGTCGGAGCTCCTATAATTCACCCCTCCACTTT	CASRRRSSYNSPLHF
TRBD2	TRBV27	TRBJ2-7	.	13	TGTGCCAGCAGTTTAGGACTAGTCTACGAGCAGTACTTC	CASSLGLVYEQYF
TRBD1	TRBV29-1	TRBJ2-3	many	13	TGCAGCGTTGATCAGGGGGCTTCTGATACGCAGTATTTT	CSVDQGASDTQYF
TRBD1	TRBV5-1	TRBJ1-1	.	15	TGCGCCAGCAGCGTAACAGGGGGCGCGAACACTGAAGCTTTCTTT	CASSVTGGANTEAFF
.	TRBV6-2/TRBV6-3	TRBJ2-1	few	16	TGTGCCAGCAAGGGGGGGACGGGGGAGCTCTACAATGAGCAGTTCTTC	CASKGGTGELYNEQFF
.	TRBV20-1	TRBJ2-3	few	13	TGCAGTGCCCAGCATGGGAGCGGAGATACGCAGTATTTT	CSAQHGSGDTQYF
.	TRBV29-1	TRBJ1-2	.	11	TGCAGCGTGGTAATGGTTGGGGGCTACACCTTC	CSVVMVGGYTF
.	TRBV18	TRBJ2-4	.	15	TGTGCCAGCTCACCCCCGGGGTTGGACAAAAACATTCAGTACTTC	CASSPPGLDKNIQYF
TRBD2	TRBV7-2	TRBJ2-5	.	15	TGTGCCAGCAGCACGTCGGGACTAGCGGGGGAGACCCAGTACTTC	CASSTSGLAGETQYF
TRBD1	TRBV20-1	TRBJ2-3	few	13	TGCAGTGCTAGACTACAGGGGCCAGATACGCAGTATTTT	CSARLQGPDTQYF
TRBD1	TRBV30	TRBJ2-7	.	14	TGTGCCTGGAGAGATGACGGGACAGGCTACGAGCAGTACTTC	CAWRDDGTGYEQYF
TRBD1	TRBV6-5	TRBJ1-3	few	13	TGTGCCAGCAGTTGGACAGGGAGAAACACCATATATTTT	CASSWTGRNTIYF
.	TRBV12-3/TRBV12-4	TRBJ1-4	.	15	TGTGCCAGCAGCTCAGGAACTAGTACTAATGAAAAACTGTTTTTT	CASSSGTSTNEKLFF
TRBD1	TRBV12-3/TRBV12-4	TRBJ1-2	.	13	TGTGCCAGCAGTCATCAGGGGGCCCGGGGCTACACCTTC	CASSHQGARGYTF
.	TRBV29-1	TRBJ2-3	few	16	TGCAGCGTCCTGGTGGGGGGGGCAACTCGAACAGATACGCAGTATTTT	CSVLVGGATRTDTQYF
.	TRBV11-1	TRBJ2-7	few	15	TGTGCCAGCAGCTTTGGGGTAGCGGACTCCTACGAGCAGTACTTC	CASSFGVADSYEQYF
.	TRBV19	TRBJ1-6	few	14	TGTGCCAGTAGTAGCACCTCTGGGAATTCACCCCTCCACTTT	CASSSTSGNSPLHF
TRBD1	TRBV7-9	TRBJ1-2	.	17	TGTGCCAGCAGCCAAACGCCGGGGACAGGGGTCGGCTATGGCTACACCTTC	CASSQTPGTGVGYGYTF
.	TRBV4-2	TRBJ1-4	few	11	TGTGCCAGCAGCCAATCGGGACCACTGTTTTTT	CASSQSGPLFF
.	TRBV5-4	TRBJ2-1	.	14	TGTGCCAGCAGCTCGAGGGGGAACTACAATGAGCAGTTCTTC	CASSSRGNYNEQFF
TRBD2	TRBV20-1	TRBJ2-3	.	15	TGCAGTGCTAGAGATAGCGGGATTGGCACAGATACGCAGTATTTT	CSARDSGIGTDTQYF
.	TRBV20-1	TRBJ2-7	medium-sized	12	TGCAGCTACTCGGCCAGGGGGGACGAGCAGTACTTC	CSYSARGDEQYF
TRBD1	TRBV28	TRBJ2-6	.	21	TGTGCCAGCAGTTCAATTTCCCGGGACAGGAGACTAAGCTCTGGGGCCAACGTCCTGACTTTC	CASSSISRDRRLSSGANVLTF
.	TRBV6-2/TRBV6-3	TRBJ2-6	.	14	TGTGCCAGCAGTTCCCTACATGGGGCCAACGTCCTGACTTTC	CASSSLHGANVLTF
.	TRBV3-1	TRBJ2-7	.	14	TGTGCCAGCAGCCAAGACCCATACAGGACCGAGCAGTACTTC	CASSQDPYRTEQYF
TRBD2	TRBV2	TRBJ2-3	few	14	TGTGCCACCTCCTTAGCGGGAGGAGTAGATACGCAGTATTTT	CATSLAGGVDTQYF
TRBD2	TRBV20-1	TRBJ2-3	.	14	TGCAGTGCTAGAGGTAGCGGGAGCACAGATACGCAGTATTTT	CSARGSGSTDTQYF
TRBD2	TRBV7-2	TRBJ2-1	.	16	TGTGCCAGCAGCCTAGGCAGGTCTAGCGGGAGTGATGAGCAGTTCTTC	CASSLGRSSGSDEQFF
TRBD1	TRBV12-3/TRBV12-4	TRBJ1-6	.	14	TGTGCCAGCAGACCGACAGGGAACCTTTCACCCCTCCACTTT	CASRPTGNLSPLHF
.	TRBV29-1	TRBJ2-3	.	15	TGCAGCGTTGGGAAGAGCGGAGGTGGTTCGGATACGCAGTATTTT	CSVGKSGGGSDTQYF
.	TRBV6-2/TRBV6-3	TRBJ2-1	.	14	TGTGCCAGCAGCTCTGCAGGGTCGAACAATGAGCAGTTCTTC	CASSSAGSNNEQFF
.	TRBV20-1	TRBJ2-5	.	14	TGCAGTGCTAGTGCGGGACGCCCACAAGAGACCCAGTACTTC	CSASAGRPQETQYF
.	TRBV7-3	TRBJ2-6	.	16	TGTGCCAGCAGCTTAACGCACAGCTCTGGGGCCAACGTCCTGACTTTC	CASSLTHSSGANVLTF
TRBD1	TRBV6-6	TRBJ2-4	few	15	TGTGCCAGCAGTTATTCGCAACAGGGGGCAAACATTCAGTACTTC	CASSYSQQGANIQYF
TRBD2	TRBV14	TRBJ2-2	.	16	TGTGCCAGCAGCCGGGGACTAGCGGCCATAGGCGGGGAGCTGTTTTTT	CASSRGLAAIGGELFF